This TCR beta chain was identified in a study of PD-L1 blockade in urothelial cancer listed by TCRdb under 2017. Regarding the complete study: Therapy was started in 2014 for all patients, and atezolizumab 1,200 mg was administered intravenously every 3 weeks. TCR sequencing covered pretreatment tumor samples and matched, serially collected peripheral blood taken before and after atezolizumab treatment. Pretreatment blood TCR-seq was available for about 27 patients, at least one posttreatment blood collection was obtained for about 25 patients, and tumor TCR-seq was available for about 25 patients. Durable clinical benefit was defined as a progression-free survival longer than 6 months, and TCR features were additionally tested against progression-free survival and overall survival. Blood samples were analyzed at 3 weeks after treatment start (second dose) and at 6 weeks after treatment start. Twenty-five of 29 patients were males with bladder-origin urothelial cancer, and 18 of 29 reported a prior smoking history. Blood samples yielded a median of roughly 150,000 T cells and roughly 80,000 unique TCRs, with median clonality about 0.08. In the same patients who had TCR sequencing, pretreatment tumors also underwent whole exome sequencing and RNA sequencing. An exploratory multi-omic analysis was conducted of the somatic, immune and clinical correlates of response to PD-L1 blockade with atezolizumab in urothelial cancer. About 10 patients achieved durable clinical benefit and 15 to 20 did not. An ECOG performance status of 0 or 1 was recorded for the patients, and 0 to 3 prior chemotherapy regimens had been received by the patients.

The study at large found these results: At 3 weeks after the start of treatment, tumor-associated TCR clones in peripheral blood had expanded more in patients with durable benefit (n ≈ 20, p = 0.022). Because the sample size was small (n of about 27) and many of the analyses were exploratory, the results are meant to be hypothesis-generating. Improved progression-free and overall survival was associated with having pretreatment peripheral blood TCR clonality below the median.

As regards this clone: The specificity of this receptor is unknown. There are no base qualities to consult, and no much larger clone falls within one base.

The cohort comprised nearly 30 patients with locally advanced or metastatic urothelial carcinoma treated at Memorial Sloan Kettering on a trial protocol. Peripheral blood mononuclear cells were collected pretreatment and during treatment, at between 1 and 8 total time points per patient. The Qiagen DNeasy Blood extraction kit was used to purify genomic DNA from total PBMCs and tumor samples. PBMCs were collected pretreatment and during treatment and were isolated and stored as previously described. Synthetic TCR analog templates were spiked into each PCR so that absolute template abundance could be estimated from read counts. TCRbeta CDR3 regions were amplified from genomic DNA with bias-controlled V and J gene primers using the immunoSEQ assay. Rearranged TCRbeta segments were sequenced at approximately 20X coverage. In the original analysis: Clustering was used to correct sequencing errors, and CDR3s were annotated against IMGT so that V, D and J genes could be assigned. Out-of-frame and stop-codon sequences were excluded, and only productive TCRbeta rearrangements were used in downstream analyses. Clonality was computed as one minus Shannon entropy normalized by the log of the number of unique productive sequences. Fisher's exact test with Benjamini-Hochberg correction, using a cutoff of adjusted p below 0.01, was how clones that differed between time points or between blood and tumor were identified. TCRdb obtained this table from immuneACCESS and retained in-frame rearrangements with V and J assigned. These tables miss some clones; where compared with another copy, unresolved V genes account for less than half of the shortfall, and the remainder is unexplained. V, J and clone size are taken as reported in that table, and D and trimming were inferred from the DNA itself. In all, the sample holds tens of thousands of clones, and roughly 83% of those were seen once. In total, the top ten clones hold 9.6% of the sample.

The starting material was PBMCs, obtained around atezolizumab (anti-PD-L1) treatment. This receptor was obtained from a man aged 65 to 79 with urothelial cancer.

CDR3 region: CASSPLPGQDNYGYTF. The bases are TGTGCCAGCTCTCCTTTGCCGGGACAGGATAACTATGGCTACACCTTC. This chain is built from TRBV18 and TRBJ1-2, with 8 bases matching TRBD1. The germline V gene provides CDR1 KGHSH and CDR2 LQKENI. The CDR3 goes from the cysteine to the phenylalanine over 16 residues. Only the CDR3 portion is preserved as DNA: 48 bases, with reading frame beginning at the first base. Trimming removed 6 bases from V and 1 base from J; the gene matches leave 10 bases unexplained.